This TCR beta chain was recovered during a study of immune evolution from preneoplasia to lung adenocarcinoma. Resections took place in Japan or China from about 2014 to 2018. Germline values: CDR1 KGHSH, CDR2 LQKENI. The ends were cut back, 3 bases at V and 8 bases at J, with 16 bases in the middle. The CDR3 covers 14 residues. Measured with immunoSEQ multiplex PCR; TCRdb has only the in-frame clones, and not every one. The sample contains around 6,800 clones, roughly 74% of which appear only once. The source of this sequence is a donor at least 70 years old with lung adenocarcinoma. Some clones in this sample may be carry-over from other donors' samples. Sequencing was done on a sample of FFPE atypical adenomatous hyperplasia tissue from the lung. Specified subset: atypical adenomatous hyperplasia (AAH), lung preneoplasia. The gene calls are TRBV18 and TRBJ1-2, with D uncertain. The CDR3 region has the DNA TGTGCCAGCTCACCCAACAGCGCCGGCAGGGGCTACACCTTC. This sequence encodes CASSPNSAGRGYTF. Full variable domain (remainder filled in from reference TRBV18 and TRBJ1-2): NAGVMQNPRHLVRRRGQEARLRCSPMKGHSHVYWYRQLPEEGLKFMVYLQKENIIDESGMPKERFSAEFPKEGPSILRIQQVVRGDSAAYFCASSPNSAGRGYTFGSGTRLTVV.